This T cell receptor beta chain was captured in a study of early stage breast cancer tumors. Study findings and constraints: Compared with adjacent normal breast tissue, tumors showed around 2.7-fold greater T cell density and higher clonality. Most shared enriched TCRB sequences were commonly generated ones. Bulk DNA sequencing of unsorted cells missed chain pairing and markers.

With respect to this clone: Its antigen remains unidentified.

V was pared by 1 base and J by 1 base, with 5 bases of the junction left unmatched. Germline loops: CDR1 SGHVS, CDR2 FQNEAQ. The CDR3 totals 16 residues. Here immunoSEQ multiplex PCR was the method, and the copy in TCRdb shows in-frame clones only, minus some. The sample yields 4,500 to 6,000 clones, less than 85% seen once. The sample comprised breast tumor tissue. The source is a person in their sixties or seventies with breast cancer. The gene calls are TRBV7-8 and TRBJ1-1, with 8 positions matching TRBD1. The CDR3 sequence is CASSLGTGGWNTEAFF. The CDR3 bases are TGTGCCAGCAGCTTAGGCACAGGGGGTTGGAACACTGAAGCTTTCTTT.